This T cell receptor (beta chain) was documented in a study of blood T cell repertoires in COVID-19. For the study at large: The United States, Italy and Spain supplied acute and convalescent COVID-19 samples. The analysed material was cDNA or gDNA that came from T cells, B-cell-depleted T cells, or PBMCs.

The sample holds one count of this clone. In the authors' workflow: Reference gene primer amplification in the assay estimated nucleated cell counts. Sequenced by immunoSEQ multiplex PCR; TCRdb stores in-frame clones only, minus some. V, J and clone size reflect that table, while D and trimming were determined from the DNA. The sample has approximately 82,000 clones; roughly 86% are singletons. This receptor was obtained from a man aged 50 or older with active or convalescent COVID-19. Sequenced: peripheral blood.

CDR3 nucleotides: TGTGCCTCCAACCCTAGCGGGGGCTCAGGGGGGCAGTTCTTC. Translated: CASNPSGGSGGQFF. V is TRBV19 and J is TRBJ2-1; 10 nucleotides agree with TRBD2. The CDR3 totals 14 residues. From germline, CDR1 is LNHDA and CDR2 SQIVND (reference sequence). Germline trimming cut 11 bases from V and 12 bases from J; bases unmatched to any gene: 16.